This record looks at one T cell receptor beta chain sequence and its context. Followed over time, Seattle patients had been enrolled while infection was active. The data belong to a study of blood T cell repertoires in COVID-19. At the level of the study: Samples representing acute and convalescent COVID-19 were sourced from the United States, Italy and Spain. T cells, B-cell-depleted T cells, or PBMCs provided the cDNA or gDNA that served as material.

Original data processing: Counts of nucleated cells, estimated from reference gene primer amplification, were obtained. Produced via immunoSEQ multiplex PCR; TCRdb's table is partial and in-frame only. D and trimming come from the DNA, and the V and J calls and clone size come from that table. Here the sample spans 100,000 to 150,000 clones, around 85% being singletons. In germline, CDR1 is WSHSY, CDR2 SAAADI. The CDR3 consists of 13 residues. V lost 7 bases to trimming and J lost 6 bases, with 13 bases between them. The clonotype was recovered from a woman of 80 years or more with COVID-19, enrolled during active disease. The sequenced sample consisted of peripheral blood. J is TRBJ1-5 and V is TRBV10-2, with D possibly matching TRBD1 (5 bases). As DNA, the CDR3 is TGCGCCAGCAACCCGGGGGTCGCTCAGCCCCAGCATTTT. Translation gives CASNPGVAQPQHF.